Included here is one TCR beta chain sequence, with context. This clone has just one count. This clone's antigen is unknown. Within one base of it there is no much larger clone, and no base qualities were kept. The record originates from a study of radiation and T cells in renal cell carcinoma (dated by TCRdb to 2018 to 2021). About the full investigation: Samples were obtained from a clinical trial, in which 15 Gy stereotactic body radiation therapy was delivered to primary renal cell carcinomas and nephrectomy was performed 4 weeks later. In total, 53 samples underwent TCR beta sequencing: 25 or so tumors plus 27 peripheral blood samples. A total of roughly 4 million unique CDR3 nucleotide sequences, encoding 2.5 million to 3 million unique CDR3 amino acid sequences, were found across all 50 or so samples.

The time point label of this sample denotes: baseline pretreatment blood. This specimen's treatment or condition label, interpreted: 15 Gy SBRT to primary tumor, nephrectomy 4 weeks later. To track tumor-enriched clonotypes, serial peripheral blood was sampled from radiation-treated patients at baseline and at 2 weeks and 4 weeks after SBRT. All patients had renal cell carcinoma with clear cell pathology. Genomic DNA for TCR sequencing was prepared using the QIAamp DNA Blood Mini Kit (Qiagen). Samples were included in the analyses only if all quality control checks were passed. Looking up the germline V gene yields CDR1 SGHRS and CDR2 YFSETQ. V loses 4 bases of germline sequence and J loses 6 bases, and the interval between the two ends is 16 bases. The CDR3 has 15 amino acids, counting the end cysteine and phenylalanine. Only the CDR3 region is kept as DNA, spanning 45 bases read in frame from base 1.

What the work shows at the level of the full study, not this receptor alone: Effects of radiation dose or scheduling on the TCR repertoire could not be addressed with the single-armed trial design. Dynamics of the blood repertoire were not tracked past 4 weeks after treatment. In blood, the top tumor clonotypes increased between baseline and 2 weeks post-radiation and then shrank by 4 weeks, which suggests that tumor-resident clones expanded only transiently. Because pretreatment tumor biopsies were not available, the study could not determine whether clonotypes were already present within the tumor at baseline.

TCR beta libraries were generated from genomic DNA with the immunoSEQ kit, following the manufacturer's recommendations. For library preparation, a first multiplex PCR was performed with proprietary primers, followed by a second PCR in which unique barcodes were added, and bead cleanups were performed after each round. Each sample batch included a kit-provided positive control reaction and a negative control reaction. The final libraries underwent checking on an Agilent 4200 TapeStation D1000 ScreenTape, volumetric pooling, and quantification by qPCR. An Illumina NextSeq500 fitted with a MidOutput 150-cycle cartridge performed the sequencing, running 156 Read1 cycles and 15 Index1 cycles with the kit's custom primers. The pooled library was loaded at approximately 0.95 pM with an approximately 21% PhiX control spike-in. For the original study's pipeline: The vendor-processed data were analyzed in R, and a clonotype was defined as all T cells that share the same CDR3 nucleotide sequence. In the clone abundance analyses, frequencies in each sample were normalized to that sample's 10,000 most abundant clones. Public T cell clones, which averaged fewer than five per sample, were excluded before analysis. Tumor-enriched and baseline blood-enriched clonotypes were defined by at least a 32-fold difference in abundance between compartments. A beta-binomial differential abundance model was used to identify clonotypes that were expanded or contracted between blood time points. Tumor-blood repertoire similarity was measured with the Baroni-Urbani and Buser coefficient, and group comparisons used two-tailed Wilcoxon tests in R. TCRdb holds this immuneACCESS table with in-frame rearrangements only. Some clones are missing; in checked studies, unresolved V genes explain under half, and the rest has no known cause. V and J calls and clone size are as listed in that table; D and trimming were resolved from the DNA. For this sample there are about 59,000 clones; about three quarters appear just once. 7.3% of the sample is held by the ten biggest clonotypes.

The sample consisted of blood, taken from a patient whose treatment included radiotherapy and nephrectomy. This TCR was recovered from a man between 60 and 75 years old with renal cell carcinoma. In this chain, TRBV5-1 is recombined with TRBJ1-4; the D gene assignment is ambiguous. The CDR3 protein sequence reads: CASSGEGRVHEKLFF. The nucleotides read TGCGCCAGCAGCGGGGAAGGGAGGGTCCATGAAAAACTGTTTTTT.